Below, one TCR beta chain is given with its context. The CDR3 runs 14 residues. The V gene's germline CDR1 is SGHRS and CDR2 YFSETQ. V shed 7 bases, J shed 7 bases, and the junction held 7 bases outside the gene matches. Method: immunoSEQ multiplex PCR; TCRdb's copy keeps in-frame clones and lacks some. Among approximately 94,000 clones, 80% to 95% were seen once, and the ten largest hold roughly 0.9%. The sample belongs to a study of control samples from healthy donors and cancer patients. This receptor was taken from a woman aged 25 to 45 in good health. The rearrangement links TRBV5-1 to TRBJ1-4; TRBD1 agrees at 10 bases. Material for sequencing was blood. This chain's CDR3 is CASSPGTGAEKLFF. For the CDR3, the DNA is TGCGCCAGCTCACCCGGGACAGGGGCTGAAAAACTGTTTTTT.